A selection of T cell receptor beta chains follows, all from one sample in a study of siplizumab effects on memory and regulatory T cells. Using immunoSEQ multiplex PCR, the repertoire was profiled, and TCRdb retains in-frame clones only, with some absent. The sample gives 65,000 to 90,000 clones, roughly 93% of which show up once; approximately 4.5% is in the top ten. Specimen: CD8+ T cells sorted from blood. These receptors came from a human donor in good health. Both conserved end residues are part of each CDR3. Each record gives: clone size, J gene, V gene, D gene, CDR3 DNA, CDR3 protein. The D gene is left open where the match is weak. Clone size is stated in some rows and not others, as once, few, many or a class when expanded.

>NA|TRBJ1-3|TRBV29-1|NA
TGCAGCGTTGAAGTCGGGAGCGCTGGAAACACCATATATTTT
CSVEVGSAGNTIYF
>NA|TRBJ2-3|TRBV11-2|NA
TGTGCCAGCAGCTTAGGGGTATGGGGTACAGATACGCAGTATTTT
CASSLGVWGTDTQYF
>NA|TRBJ2-7|TRBV10-3|TRBD1
TGTGCCATCAGTAAGGGACAGGGGATCTACGAGCAGTACTTC
CAISKGQGIYEQYF
>NA|TRBJ2-1|TRBV11-3|TRBD2
TGTGCCAGCAGCTTAACTAGCGGGGGGGCCGGTGAGCAGTTCTTC
CASSLTSGGAGEQFF
>once|TRBJ1-1|TRBV15|NA
TGTGCCACCAGGATTACGGGCCTGAAAAGGGCTGAAGCTTTCTTT
CATRITGLKRAEAFF
>NA|TRBJ2-7|TRBV5-5|NA
TGTGCCAGCAGCTCCGGCCCAGATGGGGTCTACGAGCAGTACTTC
CASSSGPDGVYEQYF
>NA|TRBJ2-1|TRBV4-1|NA
TGCGCCAGCAGCCAAGGTCAGCCGAGGGTAGGTGAGCAGTTCTTC
CASSQGQPRVGEQFF
>NA|TRBJ1-5|TRBV6-5|TRBD1
TGTGCCAGCAGTGTTACAGGGGGCACTCAGCCCCAGCATTTT
CASSVTGGTQPQHF
>NA|TRBJ2-2|TRBV9|TRBD2
TGTGCCAGCAGCGTAGCGGGGGGAAACACCGGGGAGCTGTTTTTT
CASSVAGGNTGELFF
>NA|TRBJ1-3|TRBV9|TRBD1
TGTGCCAGCAGCGTAGTCGAGTTGGGAGACAGGGAGTCCATATATTTT
CASSVVELGDRESIYF
>NA|TRBJ2-2|TRBV4-3|TRBD1
TGCGCCAGCAGCCAAGACGGACAGGGGGCGACCGGGGAGCTGTTTTTT
CASSQDGQGATGELFF
>NA|TRBJ2-1|TRBV28|TRBD2
TGTGCCAGCAGTTTTACGGGCGGGGGGGCCGATAATGAGCAGTTCTTC
CASSFTGGGADNEQFF
>NA|TRBJ1-5|TRBV28|TRBD1
TGTGCCAGCAGTATGGGACAGGGGAATCAGCCCCAGCATTTT
CASSMGQGNQPQHF
>once|TRBJ2-3|TRBV9|TRBD2
TGTGCCAGCAGCGTCCCAACGGGGGGGCCGGGGACAGATACGCAGTATTTT
CASSVPTGGPGTDTQYF
>NA|TRBJ2-3|TRBV4-2|NA
TGTGCCAGCAGCCCACGGTCCAGTCCTAGCACAGATACGCAGTATTTT
CASSPRSSPSTDTQYF
>NA|TRBJ1-2|TRBV29-1|TRBD1
TGCAGCACTCCAGGGGGCTTAAGTGGCTACACCTTC
CSTPGGLSGYTF
>NA|TRBJ1-1|TRBV4-1|NA
TGCGCCAGCAGCCAAGATCGAACCGACCCGGGGGACACTGAAGCTTTCTTT
CASSQDRTDPGDTEAFF
>NA|TRBJ2-2|TRBV6-5|TRBD2
TGTGCCAGCAGTTACGCGCTAGCGGGGGTCGGGGAGCTGTTTTTT
CASSYALAGVGELFF
>NA|TRBJ2-3|TRBV29-1|NA
TGCAGCGTTGAAGGGCTAGCCGACAAAGCAGATACGCAGTATTTT
CSVEGLADKADTQYF
>NA|TRBJ2-3|TRBV7-6|NA
TGTGCCAGCAGCCCTGCCATGACAGATACGCAGTATTTT
CASSPAMTDTQYF
>once|TRBJ1-1|TRBV4-1|NA
TGCGCCAGCAGCCCTGCAGGAAACACTGAAGCTTTCTTT
CASSPAGNTEAFF
>NA|TRBJ2-7|TRBV9|NA
TGTGCCAGCAGCGGAGGAGTATCCGTCTACGAGCAGTACTTC
CASSGGVSVYEQYF
>once|TRBJ2-5|TRBV28|TRBD2
TGTGCCAGCAGGGGGATAGCGGGACATGAAGAGACCCAGTACTTC
CASRGIAGHEETQYF
>NA|TRBJ1-2|TRBV5-1|TRBD1
TGCGCCAGCAGCTTACCGGGACAGGGGGCGGATGGCTACACCTTC
CASSLPGQGADGYTF
>NA|TRBJ2-7|TRBV4-2|TRBD1
TGTGCCAGCAGCCAGGGTTCGGGACAGTACTCCTACGAGCAGTACTTC
CASSQGSGQYSYEQYF
>NA|TRBJ1-5|TRBV28|NA
TGTGCCAGCATTGGGTGGCAGGGAGCGAATCAGCCCCAGCATTTT
CASIGWQGANQPQHF
>NA|TRBJ2-7|TRBV5-6|NA
TGTGCCAGCAGCTTGGAGCTCAAGGGGTCCTACGAGCAGTACTTC
CASSLELKGSYEQYF
>NA|TRBJ2-7|TRBV7-9|TRBD1
TGTGCCAGCAGCTCACAGGGGGCGCTTTACGAGCAGTACTTC
CASSSQGALYEQYF
>NA|TRBJ1-5|TRBV5-4|NA
TGCGCCAGCAGCCAAGATAAGTCAGGGATTGGGCAGCCCCAGCATTTT
CASSQDKSGIGQPQHF
>NA|TRBJ2-7|TRBV9|NA
TGTGCCAGCAGCCCGGAAGGGGGAGGCGGCTACGAGCAGTACTTC
CASSPEGGGGYEQYF
>NA|TRBJ1-1|TRBV18|NA
TGTGCCAGCTCACCCAGGGAGCGACCTGAAGCTTTCTTT
CASSPRERPEAFF
>NA|TRBJ1-6|TRBV6-5|NA
TGTGCCAGCAGTCCACCTATCGACGGATATTCACCCCTCCACTTT
CASSPPIDGYSPLHF
>NA|TRBJ1-4|TRBV11-2|NA
TGTGCCAGCAGCCCCCAGGACAGTTGGAATGAAAAACTGTTTTTT
CASSPQDSWNEKLFF
>NA|TRBJ2-5|TRBV29-1|NA
TGCAGCGTTGTTTCCTTAGGTCTCCAAGAGACCCAGTACTTC
CSVVSLGLQETQYF
>NA|TRBJ2-7|TRBV5-1|TRBD1
TGCGCCAGCAGCTCGCAGACAGGGGGTACAACCTACGAGCAGTACTTC
CASSSQTGGTTYEQYF
>NA|TRBJ1-2|TRBV28|NA
TGTGCCAGCAGTACGACAGAAATCTATGGCTACACCTTC
CASSTTEIYGYTF
>NA|TRBJ1-2|TRBV12-1|NA
TGTGCCAGCAGCTTTGGGAGGGGGGGATTCTATGGCTACACCTTC
CASSFGRGGFYGYTF
>NA|TRBJ2-5|TRBV9|TRBD2
TGTGCCAGCAGCGGGGGACTAGCGGGGGGCCCCCAAGAGACCCAGTACTTC
CASSGGLAGGPQETQYF
>NA|TRBJ2-3|TRBV28|NA
TGTGCCAGCAGTGTACAGGGCACAGATACGCAGTATTTT
CASSVQGTDTQYF
>NA|TRBJ2-7|TRBV9|TRBD2
TGTGCCAGCAGCGTGGGCGGGGGGACCTACGAGCAGTACTTC
CASSVGGGTYEQYF
>once|TRBJ2-7|TRBV7-2|TRBD2
TGTGCCAGCGGGATAGCGGGGGGGCTGGAGCAGTACTTC
CASGIAGGLEQYF
>NA|TRBJ2-5|TRBV7-2|TRBD2
TGTGCCAATCCGGGACTAGCGGGGGAAGAGACCCAGTACTTC
CANPGLAGEETQYF
>once|TRBJ2-3|TRBV9|NA
TGTGCCAGCAGCGTAGTGGGGGGACGGGACACAGATACGCAGTATTTT
CASSVVGGRDTDTQYF
>NA|TRBJ2-7|TRBV6-4|NA
TGTGCCAGCAGTTACCGCGTCCGGGACACGAAGTACTTC
CASSYRVRDTKYF
>once|TRBJ2-5|TRBV4-1|NA
TGCGCCAGCAGCCCCCTAGGAGTTTCGGGCCTCCAAGAGACCCAGTACTTC
CASSPLGVSGLQETQYF